These 5 T cell receptor beta chains originate from one sample sequenced in a study of molecular identifiers for immune sequencing clone quantification. From the PCR reads, TCRdb called clonotypes with MiXCR, one entry per CDR3 protein. The profile shows around 470,000 distinct CDR3 sequences, roughly 23% of them singletons. Sequencing was carried out using naive CD8+ T cells from blood, with Jurkat cell RNA spiked in. The subset is: FACS-sorted CD8+CD4-CCR7+CD45RA+ naive T cells. All receptors derive from a human donor in good health. Some libraries in this study had Jurkat cell RNA spiked in.

The sample holds a few counts of this clonotype. The CDR3 DNA sequence: TGTGCCAGCAGCTCAAACGATCAGGACCCAAAGCCCGCTGGTGAGCAGTACTTC. It encodes CASSSNDQDPKPAGEQYF. The V and J genes are TRBV7-9 and TRBJ2-7, with D hard to call. Trimming cost V 4 bases and J 7 bases, with 29 bases left between them. The CDR3 length is 18 residues. CDR1 SEHNR and CDR2 FQNEAQ come from the germline V gene (reference sequence).

The V and J genes are TRBV4-1 and TRBJ2-7; TRBD2 matches 9 bases. The CDR3 covers 16 residues. In germline, CDR1 is MGHRA, CDR2 YSYEKL. The V segment lost 3 bases and the J segment 7 bases; nucleotides outside the gene matches: 13. The CDR3 sequence is CASSHLAGTSLGEQYF. DNA of the CDR3: TGCGCCAGCAGCCACCTAGCCGGGACTAGCTTGGGTGAGCAGTACTTC.

This clonotype was observed at least ten times. This chain links TRBV20-1 with TRBJ1-1, with 9 bases aligning to TRBD1. Germline trimming cut 2 bases from V and 6 bases from J; bases unmatched to any gene: 13. This CDR3 comprises 16 residues. CDR1 and CDR2 (germline): DFQATT, SNEGSKA (reference sequence). CDR3 region: CSARQQGALGISEAFF. CDR3 nucleotides: TGCAGTGCTAGACAACAGGGGGCGCTTGGAATCTCTGAAGCTTTCTTT.

The chain is built from TRBV5-1 and TRBJ1-5; no clear D gene. Trimming stripped 4 bases from V and 5 bases from J, with 7 bases between. CDR1 is SGHRS and CDR2 is YFSETQ in the germline V gene. The CDR3 spans 12 residues. The CDR3, as DNA: TGCGCCAGCAGCCTGGACGATCAGCCCCAGCATTTT. This sequence encodes CASSLDDQPQHF.

This clonotype was counted many times. The chain carries TRBV2 and TRBJ2-7; D may be TRBD1 or TRBD2 (6 bases each). CDR3 length: 14 residues. V lost 0 bases and J 6 bases, leaving 12 bases between the germline ends. Germline assignment: CDR1 SNHLY and CDR2 FYNNEI. The CDR3 loop is CASSEARGHPEQYF. CDR3 coding DNA: TGTGCCAGCAGTGAAGCGCGGGGACACCCCGAGCAGTACTTC. Using reference TRBV2 and TRBJ2-7 for the parts outside the CDR3, the full variable domain is EPEVTQTPSHQVTQMGQEVILRCVPISNHLYFYWYRQILGQKVEFLVSFYNNEISEKSEIFDDQFSVERPDGSNFTLKIRSTKLEDSAMYFCASSEARGHPEQYFGPGTRLTVT.